A selection of T cell receptor beta chains follows, all from one sample in a study of blood T cell repertoires in COVID-19. Clones were sequenced by immunoSEQ multiplex PCR, and TCRdb holds only the in-frame ones, with some missing. The sample consists of hundreds of thousands of clones, 75% to 90% of them appearing once. Sequences were obtained from peripheral blood. These TCRs come from a man aged 55-75 years who had recovered from COVID-19. Each CDR3 is given with its conserved first and last residue. The D gene is left open where the match is weak. For some rows the clone size is stated as once, few or many, or as a class when expanded; others skip it.

>TRBV2|.|TRBJ2-2|.
CASRGGTVNTGELFF
TGTGCCAGCAGAGGAGGGACAGTGAACACCGGGGAGCTGTTTTTT
>TRBV19|.|TRBJ2-3|.
CASSNSRTDTQYF
TGTGCCAGTAGTAACTCACGCACAGATACGCAGTATTTT
>TRBV19|.|TRBJ2-6|.
CASTRGITGANVLTF
TGTGCCAGTACGAGAGGGATAACTGGGGCCAACGTCCTGACTTTC
>TRBV6-5|.|TRBJ2-1|TRBD2
CASRPGTSYYNEQFF
TGTGCCAGCAGGCCCGGGACTAGCTACTACAATGAGCAGTTCTTC
>TRBV5-1|.|TRBJ2-7|.
CASSLVAGGNYEQYF
TGCGCCAGCAGCTTGGTGGCAGGGGGGAACTACGAGCAGTACTTC
>TRBV12-5|.|TRBJ2-1|.
CASGLGSTIYNEQFF
TGTGCTAGTGGTTTGGGTTCGACTATCTACAATGAGCAGTTCTTC
>TRBV7-9|.|TRBJ2-7|TRBD2
CASSLFLASGGTPGDEQYF
TGTGCCAGCAGCTTATTTCTCGCTAGCGGGGGGACCCCCGGCGACGAGCAGTACTTC
>TRBV6-1|.|TRBJ1-2|TRBD1
CASSEGQGLYGYTF
TGTGCCAGCAGTGAAGGACAGGGTCTCTATGGCTACACCTTC
>TRBV7-2|.|TRBJ2-1|TRBD2
CASRPTSGTYNEQFF
TGTGCCAGCAGACCAACTAGCGGGACCTACAATGAGCAGTTCTTC
>TRBV7-3|few|TRBJ2-2|TRBD1
CASSLVGTGATGELFF
TGTGCCAGCAGCTTAGTGGGGACAGGGGCCACCGGGGAGCTGTTTTTT
>TRBV5-1|.|TRBJ1-2|.
CASSLEAGGLYGYTF
TGCGCCAGCAGCTTGGAGGCGGGGGGACTCTATGGCTACACCTTC
>TRBV7-6|.|TRBJ1-4|.
CASSLRGTREEKLFF
TGTGCCAGCAGCCTTAGAGGGACACGAGAAGAAAAACTGTTTTTT
>TRBV5-1|.|TRBJ1-2|TRBD1
CASSYQGAEGYTF
TGCGCCAGCAGCTACCAGGGGGCGGAGGGCTACACCTTC
>TRBV4-2|.|TRBJ1-2|.
CASSPRQRLTNYGYTF
TGTGCCAGCAGCCCCAGACAGAGACTTACTAACTATGGCTACACCTTC
>TRBV19|.|TRBJ2-1|TRBD2
CASSDSSGYYNEQFF
TGTGCCAGTAGTGATTCTAGCGGATACTACAATGAGCAGTTCTTC
>TRBV4-3|.|TRBJ2-7|.
CASSLRFTGVPYEQYF
TGCGCCAGCAGCCTTAGGTTTACCGGGGTCCCCTACGAGCAGTACTTC
>TRBV4-1|few|TRBJ2-7|.
CASSQDPGMMSSYEQYF
TGCGCCAGCAGCCAAGATCCCGGGATGATGAGCTCCTACGAGCAGTACTTC
>TRBV5-1|.|TRBJ2-7|.
CASSFTGQRTYEQYF
TGCGCCAGCAGCTTCACCGGACAGAGGACCTACGAGCAGTACTTC
>TRBV5-5|.|TRBJ2-1|TRBD2
CASSTGLAGGYNEQFF
TGTGCCAGCAGCACGGGACTAGCGGGAGGTTACAATGAGCAGTTCTTC
>TRBV11-3|.|TRBJ2-3|TRBD1
CASSLTGAAQYF
TGTGCCAGCAGCTTGACAGGGGCAGCGCAGTATTTT
>TRBV19|.|TRBJ1-1|.
CASSPGQRTEAFF
TGTGCCAGTAGTCCGGGACAAAGGACTGAAGCTTTCTTT
>TRBV2|once|TRBJ2-7|TRBD1
CASRGQGVGGQYF
TGTGCCAGCAGGGGACAGGGCGTTGGAGGGCAGTACTTC
>TRBV27|.|TRBJ2-3|TRBD2
CASSLLGTTPDTQYF
TGTGCCAGCAGTTTATTGGGGACTACCCCAGATACGCAGTATTTT
>TRBV7-3|.|TRBJ2-1|TRBD2
CASSPPGLVAGGHNEQFF
TGTGCCAGCAGCCCGCCCGGACTAGTAGCGGGAGGGCACAATGAGCAGTTCTTC
>TRBV9|.|TRBJ2-7|TRBD2
CASSVGPRTSSHEQYF
TGTGCCAGCAGCGTAGGACCGCGGACTAGTTCCCACGAGCAGTACTTC
>TRBV7-3|.|TRBJ2-3|.
CASSFLGGTQYF
TGTGCCAGCAGCTTTTTAGGGGGTACGCAGTATTTT
>TRBV5-5|.|TRBJ2-5|.
CASSLDGRGDETQYF
TGTGCCAGCAGCTTGGACGGCAGGGGGGATGAGACCCAGTACTTC
>TRBV25-1|.|TRBJ1-3|TRBD1
CASSAQGATGNTIYF
TGTGCCAGCAGTGCGCAGGGGGCCACGGGAAACACCATATATTTT
>TRBV4-3|.|TRBJ2-7|TRBD1
CASSQGQGSYEQYF
TGCGCCAGCAGCCAAGGACAGGGTTCCTACGAGCAGTACTTC
>TRBV19|.|TRBJ2-1|TRBD2
CASSPGLAGGPGDEQFF
TGTGCCAGTAGCCCTGGACTAGCGGGCGGTCCGGGCGATGAGCAGTTCTTC
>TRBV11-3|.|TRBJ2-7|.
CASSIVPEEKYF
TGTGCCAGCAGCATAGTCCCCGAAGAGAAGTACTTC
>TRBV3-1/TRBV3-2|.|TRBJ1-5|.
CASSQERGVQPQHF
TGTGCCAGCAGCCAAGAGCGGGGGGTGCAGCCCCAGCATTTT
>TRBV7-3|.|TRBJ2-5|TRBD2
CASSPTGGKETQYF
TGTGCCAGCAGCCCAACGGGGGGTAAGGAGACCCAGTACTTC
>TRBV27|.|TRBJ1-5|TRBD1
CASSPDRVSNQPQHF
TGTGCCAGCAGTCCAGACAGGGTAAGCAATCAGCCCCAGCATTTT
>TRBV11-2|.|TRBJ2-5|.
CASSLGAGRRGETQYF
TGTGCCAGCAGCTTAGGCGCAGGTCGGCGTGGAGAGACCCAGTACTTC
>TRBV9|.|TRBJ2-2|.
CASSVVEQSTNTGELFF
TGTGCCAGCAGCGTAGTCGAACAGTCGACGAACACCGGGGAGCTGTTTTTT
>TRBV7-2|.|TRBJ1-4|.
CASSLGLEEKLFF
TGTGCCAGCAGCTTAGGATTAGAAGAAAAACTGTTTTTT
>TRBV11-2|.|TRBJ2-2|.
CASSLSSTDTGELFF
TGTGCCAGCAGCTTGTCGAGCACCGACACCGGGGAGCTGTTTTTT
>TRBV28|once|TRBJ1-1|.
CASRIPVGAVGLTEAFF
TGTGCCAGCAGAATCCCAGTGGGGGCTGTCGGTCTCACTGAAGCTTTCTTT
>TRBV15|few|TRBJ2-7|.
CATSRGDSKEQYF
TGTGCCACCAGCAGAGGCGATAGCAAGGAGCAGTACTTC
>TRBV11-1|.|TRBJ2-3|.
CASSTRSLGDTQYF
TGTGCCAGCAGCACGAGATCCCTTGGAGATACGCAGTATTTT
>TRBV4-1|.|TRBJ2-7|TRBD1
CASSQVDRDYEQYF
TGCGCCAGCAGCCAAGTGGACAGGGACTACGAGCAGTACTTC
>TRBV9|.|TRBJ2-3|.
CASSVAGGSSTDTQYF
TGTGCCAGCAGCGTAGCCGGCGGATCTAGCACAGATACGCAGTATTTT
>TRBV3-1/TRBV3-2|.|TRBJ2-7|TRBD2
CASSTSGGSLSYEQYF
TGTGCCAGCAGCACTAGCGGGGGCAGTCTTTCCTACGAGCAGTACTTC
>TRBV5-1|.|TRBJ1-2|TRBD1
CASSFDRDGYTF
TGCGCCAGCAGCTTCGACAGGGACGGCTACACCTTC
>TRBV2|.|TRBJ2-1|.
CASTWSSYNEQFF
TGTGCCAGCACTTGGAGCTCCTACAATGAGCAGTTCTTC
>TRBV11-1|.|TRBJ2-7|.
CASSRRSTHLSYEQYF
TGTGCCAGCAGCCGTAGATCGACTCATTTATCCTACGAGCAGTACTTC
>TRBV18|.|TRBJ2-7|TRBD2
CASSLAGGPRDEQYF
TGTGCCAGCTCGTTAGCGGGAGGGCCTCGGGACGAGCAGTACTTC
>TRBV6-6|few|TRBJ1-1|TRBD1
CASSNDRGNTEAFF
TGTGCCAGCAGTAATGACAGGGGGAACACTGAAGCTTTCTTT